This T cell receptor (beta chain) was captured by sequencing in a study of blood T cell repertoires in COVID-19. This clone was detected once. TCRdb's copy holds only in-frame clones and misses some; the assay was immunoSEQ multiplex PCR. The table lists 200,000 to 250,000 clones, roughly nine tenths of them singletons, with around 1.5% in the top ten. The sequencing sample was made of peripheral blood. The clonotype originates from a woman in her sixties or seventies who had recovered from COVID-19.

CDR3 region: CASSYSPTYEQYF. DNA of the CDR3: TGTGCCAGCAGTTACTCCCCAACCTACGAGCAGTACTTC. The chain has TRBV6-2 or TRBV6-3 and TRBJ2-7, with D hard to call. V lost 0 bases to trimming and J lost 2 bases, with 5 bases between them. Germline-derived CDR1 and CDR2 are MNHEY and SVGEGT. The CDR3 has 13 amino acids.